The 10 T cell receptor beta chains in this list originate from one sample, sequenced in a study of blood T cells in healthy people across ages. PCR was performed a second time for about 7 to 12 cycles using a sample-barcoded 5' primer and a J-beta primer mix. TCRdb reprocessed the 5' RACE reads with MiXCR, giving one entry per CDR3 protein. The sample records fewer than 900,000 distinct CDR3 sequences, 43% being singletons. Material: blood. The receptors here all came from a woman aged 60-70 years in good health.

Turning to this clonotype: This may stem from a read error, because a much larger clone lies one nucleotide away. CDR3 amino acids: CASSVAESLTYGCTF. CDR3 sequence (DNA): TGTGCCAGCAGCGTAGCCGAGAGTCTAACCTATGGCTGCACCTTC. The chain joins TRBV9 to TRBJ1-2; D is unresolved. Germline V gene sequence: CDR1 SGDLS, CDR2 YYNGEE. The CDR3 is 15 amino acids.

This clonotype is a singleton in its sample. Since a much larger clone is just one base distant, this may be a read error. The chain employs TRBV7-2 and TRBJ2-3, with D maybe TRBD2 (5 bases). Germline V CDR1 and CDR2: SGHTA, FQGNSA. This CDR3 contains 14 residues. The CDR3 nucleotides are TGTGCCAGCAGCTTGCGGGCGAGCACAGAGACGCAGTATTTT. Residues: CASSLRASTETQYF.

The CDR3 reads CATSRDGGPSFGDTIYF. The CDR3, as DNA: TGTGCCACCAGCAGAGATGGAGGACCCTCCTTCGGAGACACCATATATTTT. The chain combines TRBV15 with TRBJ1-3; D unresolved. From germline, CDR1 is LNHNV and CDR2 YYDKDF (reference sequence). The CDR3 contains 17 residues. V shed 0 bases and J shed 8 bases, with 20 bases lying between them.

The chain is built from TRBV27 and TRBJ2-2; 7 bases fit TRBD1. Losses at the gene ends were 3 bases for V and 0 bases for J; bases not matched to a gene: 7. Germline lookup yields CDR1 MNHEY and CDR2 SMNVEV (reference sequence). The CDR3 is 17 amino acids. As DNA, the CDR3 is TGTGCCAGCAGTTTCCGTACCGGACAGGCGAACACCGGGGAGCTGTTTTTT. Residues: CASSFRTGQANTGELFF.

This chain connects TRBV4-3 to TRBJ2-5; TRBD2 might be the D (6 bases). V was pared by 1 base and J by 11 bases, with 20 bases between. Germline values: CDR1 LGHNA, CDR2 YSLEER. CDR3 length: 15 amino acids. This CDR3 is CASSQGILAINEQYF. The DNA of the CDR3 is TGCGCCAGCAGCCAAGGGATCCTAGCGATCAATGAGCAGTACTTC.

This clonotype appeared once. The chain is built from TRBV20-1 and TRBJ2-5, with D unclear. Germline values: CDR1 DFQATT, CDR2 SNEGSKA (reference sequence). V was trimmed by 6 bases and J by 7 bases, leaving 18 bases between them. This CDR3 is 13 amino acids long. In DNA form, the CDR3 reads TGCAGTGCCCCCGGGCGGACGACGGGGACCCAGTACTTC. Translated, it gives CSAPGRTTGTQYF.

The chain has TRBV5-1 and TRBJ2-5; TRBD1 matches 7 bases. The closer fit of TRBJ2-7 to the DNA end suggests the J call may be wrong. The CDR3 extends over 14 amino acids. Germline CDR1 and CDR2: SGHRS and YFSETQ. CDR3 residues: CASRTGMGNYEQYF. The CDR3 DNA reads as TGCGCCAGCAGGACAGGGATGGGAAACTACGAGCAGTACTTC.

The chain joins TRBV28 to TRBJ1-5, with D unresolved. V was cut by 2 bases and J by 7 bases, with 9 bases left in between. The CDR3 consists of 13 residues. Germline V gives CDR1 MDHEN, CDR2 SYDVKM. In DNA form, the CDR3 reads TGTGCCAGCAGTTTAGAAGGGCAACAGCCCCAGCATTTT. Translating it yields CASSLEGQQPQHF.

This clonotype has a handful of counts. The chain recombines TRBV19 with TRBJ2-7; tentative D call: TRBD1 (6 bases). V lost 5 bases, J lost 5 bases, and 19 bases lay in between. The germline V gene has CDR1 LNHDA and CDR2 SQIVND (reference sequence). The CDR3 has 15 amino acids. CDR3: CASSLTGTLAHEQYF. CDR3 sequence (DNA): TGTGCCAGTAGTCTCACCGGGACACTGGCCCACGAGCAGTACTTC.

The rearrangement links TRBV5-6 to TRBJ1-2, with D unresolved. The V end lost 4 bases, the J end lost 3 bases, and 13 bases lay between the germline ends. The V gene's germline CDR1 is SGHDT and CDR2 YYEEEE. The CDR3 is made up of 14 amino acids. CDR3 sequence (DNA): TGTGCCAGCAGCCCGGGGAATCAGGACTATGGCTACACCTTC. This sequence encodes CASSPGNQDYGYTF.